These 19 T cell receptor beta chains originate from one sample sequenced in a study of identical twins. In TCRdb, the 5' RACE reads were re-called with MiXCR into one record per CDR3 protein. The sample lists some 900,000 distinct CDR3 sequences, approximately 13% occurring once. Another study also made use of these data, one on yellow fever vaccine responses in identical twins.

Specimen: PBMCs. The receptors come from a young woman in good health.

The DNA for the CDR3 is TGTGCCAGCAGCCAAGAAAGGCTAGCGGGAGTGAGGGAGACCCAGTACTTC. Translated: CASSQERLAGVRETQYF. The V and J genes are TRBV3-1 and TRBJ2-5; 10 nucleotides match TRBD2. Trimming removed 0 bases from V and 5 bases from J; junction bases left unmatched: 9. Germline CDR1 and CDR2: LGHDT and YNNKEL (reference sequence). This CDR3 comprises 17 residues.

The chain uses TRBV28 and TRBJ2-2; D not resolved. CDR3 length: 11 residues. Trimming stripped 7 bases from V and 5 bases from J, with 5 bases between. Germline V gene sequence: CDR1 MDHEN, CDR2 SYDVKM. CDR3 protein: CASIETGELFF. The DNA of the CDR3 is TGTGCCAGCATAGAGACCGGGGAGCTGTTTTTT. The full variable domain, in which reference TRBV28 and TRBJ2-2 provide the parts outside the CDR3, is DVKVTQSSRYLVKRTGEKVFLECVQDMDHENMFWYRQDPGLGLRLIYFSYDVKMKEKGDIPEGYSVSREKKERFSLILESASTNQTSMYLCASIETGELFFGEGSRLTVL.

The chain uses TRBV4-1 and TRBJ2-7; D not resolved. Germline V gene data show CDR1 as MGHRA and CDR2 as YSYEKL. The CDR3 has 13 residues. V was cut by 3 bases and J by 2 bases, with 8 bases left in between. The CDR3 spells CASSQGSTYEQYF. CDR3 bases: TGCGCCAGCAGCCAGGGATCTACCTACGAGCAGTACTTC.

This clonotype was counted between two and nine times. The chain employs TRBV3-1 and TRBJ2-2, with D perhaps TRBD1 (7 bases). Germline-derived CDR1 and CDR2 are LGHDT and YNNKEL (reference sequence). V was cut by 3 bases and J by 6 bases, with 17 bases left in between. The CDR3 has 16 residues. The CDR3 loop is CASSQQGGVRAGELFF. CDR3 nucleotide sequence: TGTGCCAGCAGCCAGCAGGGGGGAGTAAGGGCCGGGGAGCTGTTTTTT.

This clonotype was observed a handful of times. The chain uses TRBV7-9 and TRBJ2-7, with D maybe TRBD2 (5 bases). CDR1 is SEHNR and CDR2 is FQNEAQ in the germline V gene (reference sequence). Trimming pared 6 bases from V and 7 bases from J, leaving 13 bases between. The CDR3 covers 12 residues. The CDR3 reads CASRRGGGEQYF. In DNA, the CDR3 is TGTGCCAGCAGACGAGGAGGAGGTGAGCAGTACTTC. Supplemented by reference TRBV7-9 and TRBJ2-7, the full variable domain reads DTGVSQNPRHKITKRGQNVTFRCDPISEHNRLYWYRQTLGQGPEFLTYFQNEAQLEKSRLLSDRFSAERPKGSFSTLEIQRTEQGDSAMYLCASRRGGGEQYFGPGTRLTVT.

The chain joins TRBV7-2 to TRBJ2-1; D call uncertain. The V gene lost 1 base and the J gene lost 5 bases, with 9 bases spanning the gap. There are 14 residues in the CDR3. Looked up from germline, CDR1 is SGHTA and CDR2 is FQGNSA. The CDR3 spells CASSLEVGNNEQFF. The DNA of the CDR3 is TGTGCCAGCAGCTTAGAGGTGGGGAACAATGAGCAGTTCTTC.

The V and J genes are TRBV27 and TRBJ2-1; 10 bases fit TRBD2. The CDR3 length is 19 residues. Germline trimming cut 5 bases from V and 0 bases from J; bases unmatched to any gene: 13. Germline assignment: CDR1 MNHEY and CDR2 SMNVEV (reference sequence). This CDR3 reads CASSPRWGASGSSYNEQFF. DNA of the CDR3: TGTGCCAGCAGTCCTAGGTGGGGGGCTAGCGGGAGCTCCTACAATGAGCAGTTCTTC.

J is TRBJ2-1 and V is TRBV20-1; no clear D gene. Trimming removed 6 bases from V and 2 bases from J, with 17 bases in between. In germline, CDR1 is DFQATT, CDR2 SNEGSKA (reference sequence). The CDR3 has 15 residues. Written as DNA, the CDR3 is TGCAGTGCCAACCCCCTGACGCAGACCTACAATGAGCAGTTCTTC. It yields the protein CSANPLTQTYNEQFF.

Comments on this clonotype: The junction shows a germline mismatch at one end, possibly a read error. The chain uses TRBV20-1 and TRBJ2-1; TRBD1 matches 7 bases. The CDR3 covers 13 residues. Germline assignment: CDR1 DFQATT and CDR2 SNEGSKA (reference sequence). CDR3 region: CSPRQGNNNEQFF. In nucleotides, the CDR3 is TGCAGTCCTAGACAGGGAAACAACAATGAGCAGTTCTTC.

The rearrangement links TRBV6-1 to TRBJ2-3; no clear D gene. Germline assignment: CDR1 MNHNS and CDR2 SASEGT. This CDR3 is built from 17 residues. V lost 5 bases and J lost 1, with 19 bases in between. The CDR3, as DNA: TGTGCCAGCAGTCATTCTATAGGGATGAGCGGCACAGATACGCAGTATTTT. It is translated as CASSHSIGMSGTDTQYF.

The chain recombines TRBV29-1 with TRBJ2-2; 12 bases are a match to TRBD2. V was clipped by 3 bases and J by 4 bases; unmatched bases: 9. This CDR3 has 17 residues. The germline V gene encodes CDR1 SQVTM and CDR2 ANQGSEA. CDR3 amino acids: CSVDLASGGVGTGELFF. DNA of the CDR3: TGCAGCGTTGATCTGGCTAGCGGGGGGGTTGGCACCGGGGAGCTGTTTTTT.

This clonotype came up many times. The rearrangement uses TRBV5-1 and TRBJ2-1; D is possibly TRBD1 (5 bases). The CDR3 spans 11 residues. CDR1 and CDR2 from the germline V gene are SGHRS and YFSETQ. Trimming shortened V by 6 bases and J by 11 bases, and 12 bases separated the two germline ends. The CDR3 sequence is CASTSDSQQFF. The CDR3 bases are TGCGCCAGCACCTCCGACAGCCAGCAGTTCTTC.

The chain is built from TRBV29-1 and TRBJ1-2; 11 bases fit TRBD1. Per germline, CDR1 SQVTM and CDR2 ANQGSEA. V lost 1 base to trimming and J lost 4 bases; unmatched junction nucleotides: 8. This CDR3 has 16 residues. Written as DNA, the CDR3 is TGCAGCGTTGAAGTGTTACGGACAGGGGGCTTCTATGGCTACACCTTC. It encodes CSVEVLRTGGFYGYTF.

This clonotype showed up just a few times. The J gene is TRBJ2-5, the V gene TRBV5-6; 13 nucleotides agree with TRBD2. The CDR3 loop spans 17 amino acids. The V gene's germline CDR1 is SGHDT and CDR2 YYEEEE. V was pared by 0 bases and J by 2 bases, with 4 bases of the junction left unmatched. The CDR3 here is CASSLVGTSGNQETQYF. The CDR3 DNA sequence: TGTGCCAGCAGCTTGGTAGGGACTAGCGGGAATCAAGAGACCCAGTACTTC.

The J gene is TRBJ2-2, the V gene TRBV7-8, with no clear D. The CDR3 is 14 residues long. From germline, CDR1 is SGHVS and CDR2 FQNEAQ. The V and J ends lost 7 bases and 0 bases respectively, with 9 bases between them. CDR3 sequence (DNA): TGTGCCAGCATACTAATAACGAACACCGGGGAGCTGTTTTTT. It encodes CASILITNTGELFF.

In this sample, this clonotype turned up a few times. The chain couples TRBV13 to TRBJ2-1; TRBD1 matches 8 bases. The CDR3 spans 16 residues. Germline V gene sequence: CDR1 PRHDT, CDR2 FYEKMQ (reference sequence). Trimming cost V 1 base and J 6 bases; bases outside gene matches: 8. CDR3 amino acids: CASSLDPGGDSNEQFF. The CDR3 DNA reads as TGTGCCAGCAGCTTAGATCCAGGGGGCGATTCCAATGAGCAGTTCTTC.

The table lists this clonotype with a few counts. The chain carries TRBV12-3 or TRBV12-4 and TRBJ2-7, with D perhaps TRBD1 (5 bases). Trimming removed 5 bases at V and 1 base at J, with 12 bases between. The CDR3 is 14 amino acids. CDR3 sequence: CASSRQFPSYEQYF. The CDR3, as DNA: TGTGCCAGCAGTCGACAGTTCCCATCCTACGAGCAGTACTTC.

The sample holds a few counts of this clonotype. V gene TRBV4-2 combines with J gene TRBJ2-2; D might be TRBD2 (5 bases). Germline CDR1 reads LGHNA; CDR2 reads YNFKEQ. The V end was cut by 0 bases, the J end by 6 bases, with 8 bases between. CDR3 size: 14 residues. As DNA, the CDR3 is TGTGCCAGCAGCCAAGACCTAGCCCCCGGGGAGCTGTTTTTT. It is translated as CASSQDLAPGELFF.

CDR3 DNA sequence: TGTGCCAGCAGTGAACACCTGACAGGGGGCGCCGATCAAGAGACCCAGTACTTC. Its translation is CASSEHLTGGADQETQYF. The J gene is TRBJ2-5, the V gene TRBV6-1, with TRBD1 matching 10 bases. CDR1 and CDR2 from the germline V gene are MNHNS and SASEGT. The CDR3 runs 18 residues. With 2 bases clipped from V and 2 bases from J, the junction kept 11 bases outside the gene matches.